This T cell receptor beta chain was sequenced during a study of blood T cell repertoires in COVID-19. Study-wide background: COVID-19 samples collected from the United States, Italy and Spain covered acute and convalescent phases. PBMCs, B-cell-depleted T cells, or T cells provided the cDNA or gDNA that made up the material.

Germline lookup yields CDR1 SGHNT and CDR2 YENEEA. The CDR3 has 13 amino acids. After removal of 1 base from V and 12 bases from J, the junction contained 7 bases not matched to a gene. In the original analysis: Amplifying reference gene primers gave estimates of nucleated cell counts. TCRdb keeps only in-frame clones here, not all; method: immunoSEQ multiplex PCR. V and J calls and clone size are those listed in that table; D and trimming were worked out from the DNA. The profile shows about 90,000 clones, approximately 88% of them singletons. This TCR was sampled from a man aged 60 to 69 with acute or convalescent COVID-19. The material sequenced was peripheral blood. The chain couples TRBV11-3 to TRBJ2-3, with TRBD2 matching 7 bases. The CDR3 loop reads CASSLASGNSQYF. Here the CDR3 DNA reads TGTGCCAGCAGCTTAGCTAGCGGTAACTCCCAGTATTTT.